One and the same sample provided the 21 T cell receptor beta chains below, sequenced in a study of blood T cell repertoires in COVID-19. Some clones are missing from TCRdb's copy, which holds only in-frame ones; the method was immunoSEQ multiplex PCR. The table shows tens of thousands of clones, with approximately 92% occurring only once. Material for sequencing was peripheral blood. All receptors derive from a man aged 55 to 70 with acute or convalescent COVID-19.

This clone was recorded only once. This chain uses TRBV7-2 with TRBJ2-3; D uncertain. CDR3 length equals 14 residues. V lost 5 bases and J 0 bases, leaving 9 bases between the germline ends. Germline V gene data show CDR1 as SGHTA and CDR2 as FQGNSA. For the CDR3, the DNA is TGTGCCAGCAGCCCCCTCAGGAGCACAGATACGCAGTATTTT. Its translation is CASSPLRSTDTQYF.

This clone was found a few times. The V and J genes are TRBV9 and TRBJ2-1, with 8 bases fitting TRBD2. This CDR3 spans 15 amino acids. V gave up 3 bases and J gave up 8 bases; unmatched junction bases: 10. The V gene's germline CDR1 is SGDLS and CDR2 YYNGEE. CDR3 nucleotide sequence: TGTGCCAGCAGCGCCAGCGGGCTAGCGGGCGATGAGCAGTTCTTC. Its translation is CASSASGLAGDEQFF.

This chain connects TRBV4-3 to TRBJ1-4; D might be TRBD1 (6 bases). Trimming left V 3 bases short and J 0 bases short, with 14 bases between. Germline assignment: CDR1 LGHNA and CDR2 YSLEER. CDR3 length: 17 amino acids. The CDR3 region is CASSQGADSATNEKLFF. The CDR3 nucleotides are TGCGCCAGCAGCCAGGGGGCCGACAGCGCAACTAATGAAAAACTGTTTTTT.

There are a few counts of this clone. This rearrangement joins TRBV5-1 to TRBJ1-1; the D gene is possibly TRBD1 (6 bases). CDR1 is SGHRS, CDR2 YFSETQ, per germline. V shed 1 base and J shed 8 bases, with 12 bases lying between them. The CDR3 is 13 amino acids. The CDR3 DNA reads as TGCGCCAGCAGCTTGTCGGGGGGCGGGGAAGCTTTCTTT. It yields the protein CASSLSGGGEAFF. Looking up the rest from reference TRBV5-1 and TRBJ1-1 gives the full variable domain: KAGVTQTPRYLIKTRGQQVTLSCSPISGHRSVSWYQQTPGQGLQFLFEYFSETQRNKGNFPGRFSGRQFSNSRSEMNVSTLELGDSALYLCASSLSGGGEAFFGQGTRLTVV.

V usage is TRBV20-1 and J usage is TRBJ1-4; tentatively, D is TRBD1 (5 bases). V was cut by 3 bases and J by 7 bases, with 15 bases left in between. Germline V gene data show CDR1 as DFQATT and CDR2 as SNEGSKA (reference sequence). This CDR3 is built from 14 residues. The CDR3 region is CSASEAGGGEKLFF. The CDR3 nucleotides read TGCAGTGCTAGTGAGGCGGGGGGAGGTGAAAAACTGTTTTTT.

This clone has only one observation. The DNA for the CDR3 is TGCGCCAGCAGCTCCCAGGACATATCAAGCTACGAGCAGTACTTC. This translates into CASSSQDISSYEQYF. V usage is TRBV4-1 and J usage is TRBJ2-7; tentatively, D is TRBD1 (5 bases). CDR3 size: 15 residues. The germline V gene encodes CDR1 MGHRA and CDR2 YSYEKL. Trimming took 5 bases from V and 3 from J, leaving 17 bases between them.

As for this clone: At one end the junction does not follow the germline gene, possibly because of a read error. J is TRBJ2-2 and V is TRBV7-7; 7 nucleotides line up with TRBD2. Per the germline V gene, CDR1 is SSHAT and CDR2 is FNYEAQ (reference sequence). This CDR3 comprises 15 residues. CDR3 sequence: CASSLEAGDTGELFF. The CDR3 DNA reads TGTGCTAGCAGCTTAGAGGCGGGGGACACCGGGGAGCTGTTTTTT.

The sample holds a few counts of this clone. The chain employs TRBV5-4 and TRBJ1-3, with a possible D match to TRBD1 (5 bases). Deletions cut 4 bases from V and 7 bases from J, with 21 bases between. Germline lookup yields CDR1 SGHNT and CDR2 YYREEE (reference sequence). The CDR3 runs to 16 residues. The CDR3 loop is CASSRTGARDGNTIYF. CDR3 nucleotide sequence: TGTGCCAGCAGCAGAACAGGAGCCAGAGATGGGAACACCATATATTTT.

The chain couples TRBV29-1 to TRBJ2-7; D perhaps matches TRBD1 (5 bases). CDR3 length equals 13 residues. Germline assignment: CDR1 SQVTM and CDR2 ANQGSEA. Trimming removed 2 bases at V and 5 bases at J, with 13 bases between. The CDR3 region is CSVEMAGWDEQYF. CDR3 in DNA: TGCAGCGTTGAAATGGCAGGGTGGGACGAGCAGTACTTC.

The chain recombines TRBV24-1 with TRBJ2-3; 7 positions agree with TRBD1. J gave up 1 base and V 4 bases, and 7 bases lay outside the gene matches. The V gene's germline CDR1 is KGHDR and CDR2 SFDVKD. This CDR3 is built from 16 residues. DNA for the CDR3: TGTGCCACCAGTGAACCAGGACAGGTGGGCACAGATACGCAGTATTTT. Encoded protein: CATSEPGQVGTDTQYF.

This chain links TRBV19 with TRBJ2-5; D might be TRBD2 (6 bases). The CDR3 totals 13 residues. V gave up 7 bases and J gave up 0 bases, with 9 bases separating them. Per germline, CDR1 LNHDA and CDR2 SQIVND (reference sequence). CDR3 amino acids: CASKGLYQETQYF. The CDR3 DNA is TGTGCCAGTAAGGGACTGTACCAAGAGACCCAGTACTTC.

The CDR3 spells CASSPPGTSGTSQFF. CDR3 in DNA: TGTGCCAGCAGCCCTCCCGGGACTAGCGGGACATCCCAGTTCTTC. The chain carries TRBV3-1 (or the pseudogene TRBV3-2) and TRBJ2-1; TRBD2 matches 13 bases. The V gene's germline CDR1 is LGHDT and CDR2 YNNKEL (reference sequence). The CDR3 extends over 15 amino acids. The V segment lost 4 bases and the J segment 13 bases; nucleotides outside the gene matches: 10.

The CDR3 DNA is TGTGCCAGCTCACCAGAAGGGGGCCTTAATGAAAAACTGTTTTTT. Its protein is CASSPEGGLNEKLFF. V usage is TRBV18 and J usage is TRBJ1-4; 7 bases line up with TRBD1. Germline V lookup: CDR1 KGHSH, CDR2 LQKENI. The J segment lost 4 bases and the V segment lost 2 bases, leaving 4 bases of the junction unmatched. This CDR3 is built from 15 residues.

The V call is TRBV11-3, the J call TRBJ2-1; the D is unclear. The V gene lost 1 base and the J gene lost 9 bases, with 7 bases spanning the gap. Germline CDR1 reads SGHNT; CDR2 reads YENEEA. CDR3 length: 12 amino acids. The DNA of the CDR3 is TGTGCCAGCAGCTTAGGGGCCAGTGAGCAGTTCTTC. Translated: CASSLGASEQFF.

CDR3 protein: CASSLPLVANSPLHF. DNA of the CDR3: TGTGCCAGCAGCCTACCCCTCGTAGCTAATTCACCCCTCCACTTT. This chain uses TRBV7-2 with TRBJ1-6; D gene uncertain. The CDR3 consists of 15 residues. V shed 5 bases and J shed 6 bases, with 14 bases lying between them. The germline gives CDR1 SGHTA, CDR2 FQGNSA.

The chain has TRBV7-9 and TRBJ2-5; no clear D gene. Germline V gene lookup returns CDR1 SEHNR and CDR2 FQNEAQ (reference sequence). The CDR3 is 14 amino acids. V was cut by 2 bases and J by 1 base, with 8 bases left in between. For the CDR3, the DNA is TGTGCCAGCAGCTTACAGAACCTCCAAGAGACCCAGTACTTC. Translated, it gives CASSLQNLQETQYF.

This chain joins TRBV9 and TRBJ2-1; 8 bases agree with TRBD2. V was clipped by 0 bases and J by 4 bases; unmatched bases: 12. Per germline, CDR1 SGDLS and CDR2 YYNGEE. CDR3 length: 18 amino acids. CDR3 nucleotides: TGTGCCAGCAGCGTAGAACCGGGAGGGCTAGCGGTATACAATGAGCAGTTCTTC. This codes for CASSVEPGGLAVYNEQFF.

The rearrangement joins TRBV9 to TRBJ1-3; 7 nucleotides align to TRBD1. Trimming at V came to 4 bases and at J to 0 bases, leaving 4 bases not matched to a gene. Germline CDR1 SGDLS, CDR2 YYNGEE. CDR3 length: 15 amino acids. CDR3 sequence (DNA): TGTGCCAGCAGCTTCAGGGACAGCTCTGGAAACACCATATATTTT. Protein: CASSFRDSSGNTIYF. Combining the CDR3 with reference TRBV9 and TRBJ1-3 gives the whole variable domain DSGVTQTPKHLITATGQRVTLRCSPRSGDLSVYWYQQSLDQGLQFLIQYYNGEERAKGNILERFSAQQFPDLHSELNLSSLELGDSALYFCASSFRDSSGNTIYFGEGSWLTVV.

The rearrangement uses TRBV5-1 and TRBJ2-3; 9 bases are a match to TRBD2. V lost 4 bases and J lost 0; bases outside the gene matches: 6. This CDR3 is built from 16 residues. CDR1 and CDR2 (germline): SGHRS, YFSETQ. The DNA of the CDR3 is TGCGCCAGCAGCACCGGACTAGCGCATAGCACAGATACGCAGTATTTT. Residues: CASSTGLAHSTDTQYF.

The rearrangement joins TRBV27 to TRBJ1-2; D perhaps matches TRBD1 (5 bases). CDR1 and CDR2 (germline): MNHEY, SMNVEV (reference sequence). The CDR3 is made up of 15 amino acids. V gave up 2 bases and J gave up 4 bases, with 14 bases separating them. The CDR3 region has the DNA TGTGCCAGCAGTTTAGTATGGGGCGTCGGCTATGGCTACACCTTC. It codes for CASSLVWGVGYGYTF.

The J gene is TRBJ1-5, the V gene TRBV4-3; TRBD1 is a possible D gene (6 bases). The V gene lost 0 bases and the J gene lost 4 bases, with 13 bases spanning the gap. Germline V gene data show CDR1 as LGHNA and CDR2 as YSLEER. The CDR3 loop spans 16 amino acids. Here the CDR3 DNA reads TGCGCCAGCAGCCAAGATGTTGGACAGTATAATCAGCCCCAGCATTTT. It codes for CASSQDVGQYNQPQHF.